The next 8 T cell receptor beta chains were all read from a single sample in a study of human T cells and chemical hapten exposure. A single record per CDR3 protein comes from TCRdb applying MiXCR to the RACE reads. The sample holds some 200,000 distinct CDR3 sequences; approximately 20% are singletons and the top ten take approximately 6.7%. Time point noted: patch test 1, 2 weeks after DPC sensitization. Treatment here: therapeutic diphenylcyclopropenone sensitization with weekly scalp DPC. The sequencing used whole blood, collected in connection with sensitization to the hapten diphenylcyclopropenone (DPC). Receptor source: a woman in her forties or fifties with alopecia areata. Some clones in this sample may be carry-over from other donors' samples.

V usage is TRBV20-1 and J usage is TRBJ1-5, with no clear D. The CDR3 totals 15 residues. Germline CDR1 DFQATT, CDR2 SNEGSKA (reference sequence). V lost 4 bases and J lost 1, with 14 bases in between. CDR3 sequence (DNA): TGCAGTGCTACCGGGCCTGGAGGGAGCAATCAGCCCCAGCATTTT. Translated: CSATGPGGSNQPQHF.

This clonotype was counted a few times. As DNA, the CDR3 is TGCAGCGTTGAAGACGGAATCTCTGGAAACACCATATATTTT. It is translated as CSVEDGISGNTIYF. The chain combines TRBV29-1 with TRBJ1-3; D gene uncertain. Trimming pared 0 bases from V and 0 bases from J, leaving 6 bases between. Per germline, CDR1 SQVTM and CDR2 ANQGSEA. The CDR3 is 14 amino acids.

This clonotype occurred a few times. The chain joins TRBV20-1 to TRBJ2-7; 7 bases map to TRBD2. The CDR3 covers 13 residues. The germline V gene has CDR1 DFQATT and CDR2 SNEGSKA (reference sequence). V lost 1 base, J lost 4 bases, and 4 bases stayed unmatched. CDR3 residues: CSARAGGLYEQYF. DNA for the CDR3: TGCAGTGCTAGAGCGGGGGGACTTTACGAGCAGTACTTC.

At least ten counts were recorded for this clonotype. This rearrangement joins TRBV9 to TRBJ2-7, with 13 bases lining up with TRBD2. There are 15 residues in the CDR3. Germline V gene lookup returns CDR1 SGDLS and CDR2 YYNGEE. Losses at the gene ends were 4 bases for V and 6 bases for J; bases not matched to a gene: 7. CDR3 region: CASSLLAGGPGEQYF. In nucleotides, the CDR3 is TGTGCCAGCAGCCTACTAGCGGGAGGGCCCGGCGAGCAGTACTTC.

This CDR3 is CASRQGVSQPQHF. The CDR3 DNA follows: TGTGCCAGCAGACAGGGGGTATCTCAGCCCCAGCATTTT. The rearrangement links TRBV9 to TRBJ1-5; 8 nucleotides align to TRBD1. The length of the CDR3 is 13 residues. V gave up 5 bases and J gave up 6 bases; unmatched junction bases: 4. Germline lookup yields CDR1 SGDLS and CDR2 YYNGEE.

The chain carries TRBV29-1 and TRBJ2-5; D is uncertain. The CDR3 sequence is 14 residues long. CDR1 and CDR2 from the germline V gene are SQVTM and ANQGSEA. The V end was cut by 0 bases, the J end by 2 bases, with 10 bases between. The CDR3 DNA is TGCAGCGTTGAAGATGGGAAGCTTCAAGAGACCCAGTACTTC. Translated, it gives CSVEDGKLQETQYF.

This clonotype was counted a few times. J is TRBJ2-1 and V is TRBV29-1; D remains unclear. Germline V gives CDR1 SQVTM, CDR2 ANQGSEA. CDR3 length: 11 amino acids. Trimming stripped 4 bases from V and 3 bases from J, with 4 bases between. The CDR3 DNA is TGCAGCGTTGGGGACTACAATGAGCAGTTCTTC. It specifies CSVGDYNEQFF.

V usage is TRBV7-2 and J usage is TRBJ2-3; D is ambiguous. V lost 5 bases and J 2 bases, leaving 11 bases between the germline ends. This CDR3 is built from 14 residues. Germline assignment: CDR1 SGHTA and CDR2 FQGNSA. In DNA form, the CDR3 reads TGTGCCAGCAGCCCGCGGAGATTCACAGATACGCAGTATTTT. Encoded protein: CASSPRRFTDTQYF.